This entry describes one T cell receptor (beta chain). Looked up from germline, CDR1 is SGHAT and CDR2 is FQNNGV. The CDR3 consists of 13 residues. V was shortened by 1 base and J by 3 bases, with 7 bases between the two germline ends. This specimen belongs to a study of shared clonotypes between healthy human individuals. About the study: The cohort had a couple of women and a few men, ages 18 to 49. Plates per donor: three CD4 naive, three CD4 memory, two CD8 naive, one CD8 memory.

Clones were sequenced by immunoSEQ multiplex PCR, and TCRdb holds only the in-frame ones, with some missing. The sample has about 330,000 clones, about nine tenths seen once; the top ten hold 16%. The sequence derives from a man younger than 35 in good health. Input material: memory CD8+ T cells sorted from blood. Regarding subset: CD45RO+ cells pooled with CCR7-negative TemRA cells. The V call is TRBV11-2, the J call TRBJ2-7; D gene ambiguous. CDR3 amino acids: CASSLVRLYEQYF. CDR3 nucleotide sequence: TGTGCCAGCAGCTTAGTCCGTCTCTACGAGCAGTACTTC.